This TCR beta chain derives from a study of blood T cell repertoires in COVID-19. The CDR3 has 14 amino acids. Germline V gene sequence: CDR1 SGHNT, CDR2 YYREEE (reference sequence). With 4 bases clipped from V and 5 bases from J, the junction kept 7 bases outside the gene matches. As handled by the study authors: Amplification of reference gene primers provided the estimated nucleated cell counts. Only in-frame clones appear in the TCRdb table, and some are missing; sequencing was by immunoSEQ multiplex PCR. V, J and clone size are taken as reported in that table, and D and trimming were inferred from the DNA itself. Among 200,000 to 250,000 clones, roughly four fifths were seen once, and the ten largest hold less than 7.5%.

The sample taken for sequencing was peripheral blood. V usage is TRBV5-4 and J usage is TRBJ2-5; TRBD1 aligns across 8 bases. The receptor was derived from a woman in her forties or fifties with acute or convalescent COVID-19. This CDR3 is CASSLTGVDETQYF. CDR3 coding DNA: TGTGCCAGCAGCCTGACAGGGGTGGATGAGACCCAGTACTTC.